The next 14 T cell receptor beta chains were all read from a single sample in a study of blood T cell repertoires in COVID-19. Data came from immunoSEQ multiplex PCR; TCRdb stores just in-frame clones and leaves some out. The table lists a few hundred thousand clones, 87% of them singletons. Sequenced material: peripheral blood. The receptors originated from a man aged 18 to 35 with active or convalescent COVID-19.

The chain recombines TRBV11-2 with TRBJ2-1, with 7 bases that match TRBD2. The CDR3 is made up of 15 amino acids. Germline assignment: CDR1 SGHAT and CDR2 FQNNGV. V shed 6 bases and J 2 bases; nucleotides not matched to a gene: 7. As DNA, the CDR3 is TGTGCCAGCAGAATGAGCGGGAACCCCTACAATGAGCAGTTCTTC. This codes for CASRMSGNPYNEQFF. Full variable domain (remainder filled in from reference TRBV11-2 and TRBJ2-1): EAGVAQSPRYKIIEKRQSVAFWCNPISGHATLYWYQQILGQGPKLLIQFQNNGVVDDSQLPKDRFSAERLKGVDSTLKIQPAKLEDSAVYLCASRMSGNPYNEQFFGPGTRLTVL.

CDR3 in DNA: TGCGCCAGCAGCTTCTTGGACACAGATCACACAGATACGCAGTATTTT. This codes for CASSFLDTDHTDTQYF. V gene TRBV5-1 combines with J gene TRBJ2-3, with a possible D match to TRBD1 (5 bases). CDR1 is SGHRS, CDR2 YFSETQ, per germline. Trimming removed 2 bases from V and 2 bases from J, with 15 bases in between. This CDR3 has 16 residues.

The chain has TRBV9 and TRBJ2-7; 8 nucleotides agree with TRBD1. Germline CDR1 is SGDLS and CDR2 is YYNGEE. This CDR3 is 15 amino acids long. The trim removed 0 bases at V and 2 bases at J, leaving 4 bases unmatched. CDR3 bases: TGTGCCAGCAGCGTAGGGACAGGGAACCCCTACGAGCAGTACTTC. It encodes CASSVGTGNPYEQYF.

The chain recombines TRBV5-1 with TRBJ1-2, with D tentatively TRBD1 (6 bases). The CDR3 runs to 13 residues. V lost 0 bases, J lost 8 bases, and 11 bases lay in between. CDR1 is SGHRS, CDR2 YFSETQ, per germline. CDR3: CASSLEQGLGYTF. The CDR3 bases are TGCGCCAGCAGCTTGGAACAGGGTTTAGGCTACACCTTC.

The V and J genes are TRBV27 and TRBJ1-1; 9 nucleotides align to TRBD1. The germline V gene has CDR1 MNHEY and CDR2 SMNVEV (reference sequence). J gave up 5 bases and V 3 bases, and 4 bases lay outside the gene matches. The CDR3 sequence is 14 residues long. The CDR3 DNA is TGTGCCAGCAGTTTCCGGGACAGGGCTACTGAAGCTTTCTTT. Protein sequence: CASSFRDRATEAFF.

The chain joins TRBV6-5 to TRBJ1-2, with D perhaps matching TRBD1 (6 bases). The CDR3 extends over 13 amino acids. The V end was cut by 7 bases, the J end by 8 bases, with 17 bases between. Germline CDR1 is MNHEY and CDR2 is SVGAGI. CDR3 nucleotide sequence: TGTGCCAGCAAGGTACAGGGAATAGGGGGCTACACCTTC. Translated, it gives CASKVQGIGGYTF.

DNA of the CDR3: TGCGCCAGCAGCCAAGATCTCCCTAGTTGGCTTGAGCAGTTCTTC. Translating it yields CASSQDLPSWLEQFF. The chain is built from TRBV4-3 and TRBJ2-1; D is uncertain. CDR3 length: 15 residues. Between the trimmed V and J ends, which lost 0 bases and 9 bases, there was a span of 15 bases. In germline, CDR1 is LGHNA, CDR2 YSLEER.

This chain joins TRBV15 and TRBJ2-7; D possibly corresponds to TRBD2 (6 bases). CDR3 length: 14 residues. The germline V and J ends were trimmed by 3 bases and 3 bases, with 12 bases remaining between them. Germline-derived CDR1 and CDR2 are LNHNV and YYDKDF (reference sequence). CDR3 DNA: TGTGCCACCAGCAGGGCGGGGCTGGACTACGAGCAGTACTTC. Translating it yields CATSRAGLDYEQYF.

The chain links TRBV11-2 to TRBJ2-7; D is unclear. CDR3 length: 13 residues. Looked up from germline, CDR1 is SGHAT and CDR2 is FQNNGV. Trimming left V 5 bases short and J 3 bases short, with 11 bases between. The CDR3 loop reads CASSLRSNYEQYF. CDR3 nucleotides: TGTGCCAGCAGCCTAAGGAGTAACTACGAGCAGTACTTC.

The chain links TRBV14 to TRBJ2-7; D possibly corresponds to TRBD1 (5 bases). Per germline, CDR1 SGHDN and CDR2 FVKESK. The CDR3 is 15 residues long. The V end lost 3 bases, the J end lost 0 bases, and 12 bases lay between the germline ends. CDR3 nucleotide sequence: TGTGCCAGCAGCCAGGGGCACCAATACTCCTACGAGCAGTACTTC. It encodes CASSQGHQYSYEQYF.

This chain connects TRBV21-1 to TRBJ1-5. TRBV21-1 is designated a pseudogene. The CDR3 totals 11 residues. The CDR3 loop is CASSNDQPQHF. Written as DNA, the CDR3 is TGTGCCAGCAGCAACGATCAGCCCCAGCATTTT.

V gene TRBV7-2 combines with J gene TRBJ2-7; tentatively, D is TRBD1 (6 bases). This CDR3 is built from 15 residues. Per germline, CDR1 SGHTA and CDR2 FQGNSA. V lost 5 bases to trimming and J lost 2 bases, with 16 bases between them. CDR3 DNA sequence: TGTGCCAGCAGCCAGACCCGACAGGCCGCCTACGAGCAGTACTTC. This translates into CASSQTRQAAYEQYF.

The J gene is TRBJ1-4, the V gene TRBV5-8; D gene uncertain. From germline, CDR1 is SGHTS and CDR2 YDEGEE. The CDR3 length is 14 residues. V lost 2 bases and J lost 4, with 9 bases in between. CDR3 coding DNA: TGTGCCAGCAGCTTTTTCAGGATTAATGAAAAACTGTTTTTT. Translated: CASSFFRINEKLFF. Based on the CDR3 plus reference TRBV5-8 and TRBJ1-4, the full variable domain is EAGVTQSPTHLIKTRGQQATLRCSPISGHTSVYWYQQALGLGLQFLLWYDEGEERNRGNFPPRFSGRQFPNYSSELNVNALELEDSALYLCASSFFRINEKLFFGSGTQLSVL.

The V and J genes are TRBV5-1 and TRBJ2-2; 7 nucleotides match TRBD1. Per germline, CDR1 SGHRS and CDR2 YFSETQ. The CDR3 has 16 amino acids. The V segment lost 2 bases and the J segment 1 base; nucleotides outside the gene matches: 5. The CDR3 loop reads CASSFGHRGNTGELFF. CDR3 nucleotide sequence: TGCGCCAGCAGCTTCGGACACAGGGGGAACACCGGGGAGCTGTTTTTT.